Sequencing of this TCR beta chain was carried out in a study of post-analysis software for immune sequencing data. At the level of the study: Patients had relapsing-remitting, secondary progressive or progressive-relapsing multiple sclerosis; some lacked subtype.

Included in the TCR beta cDNA libraries were unique molecular identifiers. Once roughly 0.85 to 11 million T cells were used, about half a million cDNA molecules resulted. TCRdb re-analysed the PCR reads in MiXCR, keeping a single row per CDR3 protein. The sample shows about 820,000 distinct CDR3 sequences, approximately 57% of them seen only once. Trimming took 0 bases from V and 0 from J, leaving 21 bases between them. Germline V CDR1 and CDR2: MGHRA, YSYEKL. The CDR3 covers 20 residues. Study conclusions and caveats: In patients, about 5 TRBV segments were more frequent than in controls, with TRBV5-6, TRBV5-1 and TRBV20-1 among them. In multiple sclerosis, normalized Chao1 diversity was significantly below that of controls. Co-batched samples clustered tightly together by F measure.

This clonotype was seen just once. Its antigen remains unidentified. Sequencing used blood. V usage is TRBV4-1 and J usage is TRBJ2-4, with a tentative D call TRBD2 (6 bases). The receptor was derived from a girl between 10 and 17 years old with multiple sclerosis. CDR3 DNA: TGCGCCAGCAGCCAAGATCCGGCTATGCGGGACGGAGTAGCCAAAAACATTCAGTACTTC. Amino acids: CASSQDPAMRDGVAKNIQYF.